The rows below give T cell receptor beta chains drawn from one sample of a study of T cells in localized non-small cell lung cancer. Profiling relied on immunoSEQ multiplex PCR, and the TCRdb table lists in-frame clones only, not all of them. The data hold 130,000 or so clones, with around 92% observed a single time. Sequencing was performed on peripheral blood, taken before any cancer treatment. Receptor source: a female donor over 55 with stage I lung adenocarcinoma. The CDR3 runs from the conserved cysteine through the conserved F or W. A D gene is named only where the DNA matches it firmly. Size tells how often a clone was seen (once, few, many) or the class of an expanded clone, and some rows leave it out.

j_gene	d_gene	abundance	v_gene	CDR3aa	CDR3nt
TRBJ1-2	-	-	TRBV7-6	CASSLVSSWARKNYGYTF	TGTGCCAGCAGCTTAGTTTCTTCGTGGGCCCGAAAAAACTATGGCTACACCTTC
TRBJ2-2	-	-	TRBV2	CASGTESGELFF	TGTGCCAGCGGAACGGAAAGCGGGGAGCTGTTTTTT
TRBJ1-1	-	-	TRBV28	CASRPVRTNTEAFF	TGTGCCAGCAGACCCGTCAGGACGAACACTGAAGCTTTCTTT
TRBJ2-7	-	once	TRBV5-3	CARKELAGSYEQYF	TGTGCCAGAAAGGAACTAGCCGGGTCCTACGAGCAGTACTTC
TRBJ1-3	-	-	TRBV5-6	CASSLRGGTGNTIYF	TGTGCCAGCAGCTTAAGAGGGGGAACTGGAAACACCATATATTTT
TRBJ2-1	TRBD1	-	TRBV6-1	CASTPTGGPYEQFF	TGTGCCAGCACCCCGACAGGGGGACCCTATGAGCAGTTCTTC
TRBJ1-3	-	-	TRBV9	CASSPRISEPGNTIYF	TGTGCCAGCAGCCCACGAATTTCGGAGCCTGGAAACACCATATATTTT
TRBJ1-2	TRBD1	-	TRBV11-2	CASSLDLDRAKVYGYTF	TGTGCCAGCAGCTTAGACCTGGACAGGGCAAAAGTCTATGGCTACACCTTC
TRBJ2-1	TRBD1	-	TRBV6-1	CASSGGQLPSYNEQFF	TGTGCCAGCAGTGGGGGACAGCTCCCCTCCTACAATGAGCAGTTCTTC
TRBJ1-1	-	-	TRBV4-2	CASSQGQGLQEAFF	TGTGCCAGCAGCCAAGGGCAGGGCCTACAAGAAGCTTTCTTT
TRBJ2-2	-	-	TRBV13	CASSLGAGKTGELFF	TGTGCCAGCAGCTTAGGAGCGGGCAAAACCGGGGAGCTGTTTTTT
TRBJ2-3	TRBD1	-	TRBV4-2	CASSQVPGGLTDTQYF	TGTGCCAGCAGCCAAGTCCCAGGGGGCTTAACCGATACGCAGTATTTT
TRBJ2-3	TRBD2	-	TRBV28	CASSFQAGGLGTDTQYF	TGTGCCAGCAGTTTCCAAGCGGGAGGGCTGGGCACAGATACGCAGTATTTT
TRBJ2-2	-	-	TRBV30	CAWEGDYTGELFF	TGTGCCTGGGAGGGGGATTACACCGGGGAGCTGTTTTTT
TRBJ2-7	-	-	TRBV4-2	CASSRKAETIFTYEQYF	TGTGCCAGCAGCCGTAAAGCAGAGACCATATTTACATACGAGCAGTACTTC
TRBJ2-5	-	once	TRBV5-1	CASQGQRSLKPDQETQYF	TGCGCCAGCCAGGGACAAAGAAGCCTAAAACCGGACCAAGAGACCCAGTACTTC
TRBJ2-3	TRBD2	-	TRBV5-4	CASSLEGLAGTDTQYF	TGTGCCAGCAGCTTGGAGGGACTAGCGGGCACAGATACGCAGTATTTT
TRBJ2-3	-	-	TRBV6-1	CASSGPGLGDTQYF	TGTGCCAGCAGCGGCCCAGGTCTTGGAGATACGCAGTATTTT
TRBJ2-2	TRBD2	few	TRBV4-2	CASSQLGSGSSGELFF	TGTGCCAGCAGCCAGCTGGGTAGCGGGAGTTCCGGGGAGCTGTTTTTT
TRBJ1-2	-	-	TRBV5-4	CASSLAGEVGYTF	TGTGCCAGCAGCTTGGCCGGGGAGGTTGGCTACACCTTC
TRBJ2-1	-	-	TRBV18	CASSPPSAGKNEQFF	TGTGCCAGCTCACCCCCGTCGGCGGGAAAAAATGAGCAGTTCTTC
TRBJ2-7	TRBD2	-	TRBV4-2	CASSPTASGGTYEQYF	TGTGCCAGCAGCCCGACAGCTAGCGGGGGGACCTACGAGCAGTACTTC
TRBJ2-5	TRBD1	-	TRBV5-6	CASSATRQGKETQYF	TGTGCCAGCAGCGCAACCCGACAGGGAAAAGAGACCCAGTACTTC
TRBJ2-1	-	-	TRBV20-1	CSAGSNEQFF	TGCAGTGCGGGATCCAATGAGCAGTTCTTC
TRBJ1-3	-	-	TRBV28	CASSIPTRNTIYF	TGTGCCAGCAGTATCCCGACAAGAAACACCATATATTTT
TRBJ2-7	-	-	TRBV28	CASGNYEQYF	TGTGCCAGCGGAAATTACGAGCAGTACTTC
TRBJ1-2	-	-	TRBV28	CASSPSVSGTGLGGYTF	TGTGCCAGCAGCCCTTCCGTTTCCGGAACAGGGCTTGGAGGCTACACCTTC
TRBJ2-3	-	-	TRBV30	CASTSTDTQYF	TGTGCCTCCACCTCCACAGATACGCAGTATTTT
TRBJ2-7	-	-	TRBV29-1	CSVVVGGYEQYF	TGCAGCGTTGTTGTTGGGGGTTACGAGCAGTACTTC
TRBJ2-7	TRBD1	few	TRBV28	CASSAMTGPDSYEQYF	TGTGCCAGCAGCGCGATGACAGGGCCTGACTCCTACGAGCAGTACTTC
TRBJ1-3	-	-	TRBV7-6	CASSLYPGNTIYF	TGTGCCAGCAGCTTATACCCCGGAAACACCATATATTTT
TRBJ2-6	-	few	TRBV29-1	CRRGNYGSNSGANVLTF	TGCAGGCGCGGGAATTATGGGTCCAACTCTGGGGCCAACGTCCTGACTTTC
TRBJ1-1	-	-	TRBV7-6	CASSFMGRPSTEAFF	TGTGCCAGCAGCTTTATGGGCAGGCCGTCCACTGAAGCTTTCTTT
TRBJ1-5	-	-	TRBV28	CASSPPARVRSVQPQHF	TGTGCCAGCAGCCCCCCGGCGCGGGTAAGGTCGGTTCAGCCCCAGCATTTT
TRBJ1-1	-	-	TRBV4-1	CASSFENSNTEAFF	TGCGCCAGCAGCTTTGAGAACTCGAACACTGAAGCTTTCTTT
TRBJ1-5	-	-	TRBV6-5	CASSERWGYQPQHF	TGTGCCAGCAGTGAACGTTGGGGTTATCAGCCCCAGCATTTT
TRBJ1-2	-	-	TRBV4-1	CASSQTRADANYGYTF	TGCGCCAGCAGCCAAACCAGGGCAGACGCTAACTATGGCTACACCTTC
TRBJ2-1	TRBD2	once	TRBV9	CASSVGLAGVGDNEQFF	TGTGCCAGCAGCGTAGGGCTAGCGGGAGTAGGGGACAATGAGCAGTTCTTC
TRBJ2-6	TRBD1	once	TRBV4-1	CASSQTGQGASGANVLTF	TGCGCCAGCAGCCAAACGGGACAGGGGGCCTCTGGGGCCAACGTCCTGACTTTC
TRBJ1-5	-	-	TRBV7-8	CASSLDNRPSRQPQHF	TGTGCCAGCAGCTTAGATAACAGGCCCTCTAGGCAGCCCCAGCATTTT
TRBJ1-1	-	-	TRBV5-1	CASSLQGAAEAFF	TGCGCCAGCAGCCTACAGGGAGCTGCTGAAGCTTTCTTT
TRBJ1-5	-	-	TRBV6-5	CASSLGGGSNQPQHF	TGTGCCAGCTCGCTGGGAGGGGGTAGCAATCAGCCCCAGCATTTT
TRBJ2-4	TRBD2	-	TRBV6-1	CASRLAGDIVQYF	TGTGCCAGCAGACTAGCGGGGGATATCGTTCAGTACTTC
TRBJ2-3	-	-	TRBV28	CASSPPLGARMTDTQYF	TGTGCCAGCAGCCCCCCGCTGGGGGCGCGTATGACAGATACGCAGTATTTT
TRBJ1-1	-	-	TRBV28	CASSQRQDEAFF	TGTGCCAGCAGTCAACGACAGGATGAAGCTTTCTTT